The 15 T cell receptor beta chains in this list originate from one sample, sequenced in a study of T cells in Graves' hyperthyroidism and ophthalmopathy. TCR beta CDR3 region amplification was performed from RNA transcripts. The HTBI primer set served for first-round RT-PCR of the TCR CDR3. TCRdb itself ran the multiplex PCR reads through MiXCR, one entry per CDR3 protein. The sample lists about 700,000 distinct CDR3 sequences; about 45% were seen once. The sample taken for sequencing was peripheral blood or thyroid tissue (not recorded which). The receptors were sampled from an adult man with Graves' disease, either hyperthyroidism or ophthalmopathy (not recorded which).

This clonotype was counted between two and nine times. The DNA of the CDR3 is TGTGCCATCAGTGAGCCGTTTGGACCCACTAACTATGGCTACACCTTC. Its protein is CAISEPFGPTNYGYTF. This rearrangement joins TRBV7-2 to TRBJ1-2; D remains ambiguous. The V end lost 10 bases, the J end lost 0 bases, and 21 bases lay between the germline ends. Germline V gene lookup returns CDR1 SGHTA and CDR2 FQGNSA. The CDR3 is made up of 16 amino acids.

The V and J genes are TRBV5-1 and TRBJ1-2, with TRBD1 matching 9 bases. Germline loops: CDR1 SGHRS, CDR2 YFSETQ. The CDR3 has 13 amino acids. The V gene end was trimmed by 5 bases and the J gene end by 6 bases; junction bases not matched to a gene: 5. The CDR3: CASSTGGLNGYTF. The CDR3 bases are TGCGCCAGCAGTACAGGGGGCCTCAATGGCTACACCTTC.

CDR3 nucleotide sequence: TGCAGTGCTCCCGCCCAGAGATCAGCTAACTATGGCTACACCTTC. This encodes CSAPAQRSANYGYTF. The chain employs TRBV20-1 and TRBJ1-2, with D uncertain. This CDR3 comprises 15 residues. Deletions cut 5 bases from V and 0 bases from J, with 16 bases between. Germline CDR1 is DFQATT and CDR2 is SNEGSKA (reference sequence).

The chain uses TRBV12-3 or TRBV12-4 and TRBJ2-7; either TRBD1 or TRBD2 may fit D (6 bases each). Between the trimmed V and J ends, which lost 0 bases and 3 bases, there was a span of 15 bases. CDR3 size: 16 residues. The CDR3 spells CASSLAGGPRHYEQYF. The DNA for the CDR3 is TGTGCCAGCAGTTTAGCGGGGGGCCCCAGACACTACGAGCAGTACTTC.

This clonotype was observed a few times. This rearrangement joins TRBV9 to TRBJ1-4; TRBD1 might be the D (6 bases). The ends were cut back, 0 bases at V and 3 bases at J, with 9 bases in the middle. The CDR3 is 15 amino acids. Germline lookup yields CDR1 SGDLS and CDR2 YYNGEE. The CDR3 DNA sequence: TGTGCCAGCAGCGTAGCGGCAGGGGCTAATGAAAAACTGTTTTTT. It is translated as CASSVAAGANEKLFF.

In the case of this clonotype: This CDR3 fails to terminate in the conserved phenylalanine or tryptophan, so it likely reflects a read error. The limits of the CDR3 on the DNA are not certain, so only TCRdb's listed CDR3 is given. V usage is TRBV2 and J usage is TRBJ1-2; TRBD1, the table's D call, was not compared with the DNA. The germline CDR1 and CDR2 sequences are SNHLY and FYNNEI. The CDR3 length is 9 residues, termini included. This chain's CDR3 is CASSEGTAE.

This clonotype was counted many times. The chain carries TRBV19 and TRBJ2-7; 7 bases agree with TRBD1. The CDR3 has 13 amino acids. J lost 7 bases, V lost 5 bases, and 8 bases had no gene match. CDR1 and CDR2 from the germline V gene are LNHDA and SQIVND (reference sequence). CDR3 in DNA: TGTGCCAGTAGTTCGACAGGGTCGCATGAGCAGTACTTC. Translated: CASSSTGSHEQYF. Based on the CDR3 plus reference TRBV19 and TRBJ2-7, the full variable domain is DGGITQSPKYLFRKEGQNVTLSCEQNLNHDAMYWYRQDPGQGLRLIYYSQIVNDFQKGDIAEGYSVSREKKESFPLTVTSAQKNPTAFYLCASSSTGSHEQYFGPGTRLTVT.

The genes are TRBV7-2 and TRBJ2-2; 13 positions match TRBD2. The CDR3 is made up of 16 amino acids. CDR1 is SGHTA and CDR2 is FQGNSA in the germline V gene. Unmatched junction bases numbered 3, after V lost 3 bases and J lost 5 bases. In nucleotides, the CDR3 is TGTGCCAGCAGCTTCGGACTAGCGGGAGCTACCGGGGAGCTGTTTTTT. It yields the protein CASSFGLAGATGELFF.

This clonotype appeared a few times. The chain recombines TRBV11-2 with TRBJ2-3; possible D gene TRBD2, 7 bases. Trimming removed 1 base at V and 6 bases at J, with 14 bases between. CDR3 size: 15 residues. Germline V lookup: CDR1 SGHAT, CDR2 FQNNGV. The chain's CDR3 is CASSLARGAADTQYF. The CDR3 DNA follows: TGTGCCAGCAGCTTAGCTCGGGGGGCCGCGGATACGCAGTATTTT.

V is TRBV10-3 and J is TRBJ2-7; D is tentatively TRBD1 or TRBD2 (5 bases each). CDR1 is ENHRY, CDR2 SYGVKD, per germline. V was cut by 0 bases and J by 9 bases, with 15 bases left in between. This CDR3 has 14 residues. The DNA of the CDR3 is TGTGCCATCAGTGAGTCCGTTGAAGTGGGACGGCAGTACTTC. It specifies CAISESVEVGRQYF.

The chain is built from TRBV24-1 and TRBJ2-5; D may be TRBD1 (6 bases). V dropped 5 bases and J dropped 7 bases, with 16 bases sitting between them. The CDR3 extends over 14 amino acids. The germline V gene encodes CDR1 KGHDR and CDR2 SFDVKD. CDR3 sequence reads: CATSVSQGQGTQYF. The CDR3 coding sequence is TGTGCCACCAGTGTGAGTCAGGGGCAGGGGACCCAGTACTTC.

This chain's CDR3 is CSVEGLSAGPYEQYF. CDR3 coding DNA: TGCAGCGTTGAAGGGTTATCAGCGGGCCCTTACGAGCAGTACTTC. The chain has TRBV29-1 and TRBJ2-7, with D perhaps matching TRBD2 (6 bases). From germline, CDR1 is SQVTM and CDR2 ANQGSEA. Trimming removed 1 base from V and 4 bases from J, with 17 bases in between. The CDR3 sequence is 15 residues long.

CDR3 sequence: CANYPGGRATQYF. The CDR3 DNA is TGTGCCAACTATCCAGGGGGTCGGGCGACCCAGTACTTC. The rearrangement links TRBV2 to TRBJ2-5, with 7 bases fitting TRBD1. V gave up 10 bases and J gave up 7 bases; unmatched junction bases: 12. CDR1 and CDR2 (germline): SNHLY, FYNNEI. CDR3 length: 13 residues.

As regards this clonotype: The missing conserved phenylalanine or tryptophan at the end of this CDR3 makes a read error likely. It is unclear where the CDR3 begins or ends on the DNA, so no DNA is shown, and the CDR3 is as TCRdb lists it. V is TRBV7-2 and J is TRBJ1-4. Germline V gene data show CDR1 as SGHTA and CDR2 as FQGNSA. Including both end residues, the CDR3 is 11 amino acids long. The CDR3: CASSLLGHFIY.

The chain couples TRBV7-4 to TRBJ1-6; 8 positions agree with TRBD1. The J segment lost 8 bases and the V segment lost 6 bases, leaving 9 bases of the junction unmatched. Germline V gene sequence: CDR1 SGHVT, CDR2 SQSDAQ. CDR3 length: 15 residues. Here the CDR3 DNA reads TGTGCCAGCAGAGAACGGACAGGGTCACATTCACCCCTCCACTTT. Its protein is CASRERTGSHSPLHF.